This entry lists 15 T cell receptor beta chains sequenced from one sample in a study of TIL therapy for anti-PD-1-resistant metastatic lung cancer. Sequencing used immunoSEQ v3. Profiled with immunoSEQ multiplex PCR; TCRdb holds only in-frame clones, not every one. The table records approximately 47,000 clones, approximately 83% of them present only once. Time point described: pre-treatment sample, taken before nivolumab and TIL therapy. This specimen consisted of blood, obtained at baseline. These receptors originate from a person aged 25-85 years with non-small cell lung cancer.

The V and J genes are TRBV28 and TRBJ2-1, with 11 bases matching TRBD2. Germline values: CDR1 MDHEN, CDR2 SYDVKM. With 8 bases clipped from V and 7 bases from J, the junction kept 10 bases outside the gene matches. The CDR3 runs to 15 residues. The CDR3 DNA reads TGTGCCAGCTGCATTACTAGCGGGAGAGGTAATGAGCAGTTCTTC. Amino acids: CASCITSGRGNEQFF.

J is TRBJ2-1 and V is TRBV5-1; no clear D. The CDR3 contains 14 residues. Germline V gene lookup returns CDR1 SGHRS and CDR2 YFSETQ. V lost 2 bases to trimming and J lost 4 bases, with 10 bases between them. CDR3 residues: CASSFGVGYNEQFF. As DNA, the CDR3 is TGCGCCAGCAGCTTTGGGGTAGGGTACAATGAGCAGTTCTTC.

The chain is built from TRBV11-2 and TRBJ2-1; D uncertain. V lost 5 bases to trimming and J lost 2 bases, with 7 bases between them. Per the germline V gene, CDR1 is SGHAT and CDR2 is FQNNGV. The CDR3 is 13 residues long. CDR3 sequence (DNA): TGTGCCAGCAGCACCGCGGCCTACAATGAGCAGTTCTTC. Its translation is CASSTAAYNEQFF.

This clone has a handful of counts. The chain carries TRBV5-4 and TRBJ1-6; D may be TRBD1 (6 bases). Germline V lookup: CDR1 SGHNT, CDR2 YYREEE (reference sequence). V lost 4 bases, J lost 10 bases, and 12 bases lay in between. The CDR3 is made up of 13 amino acids. The CDR3 nucleotides are TGTGCCAGCAGCCCTCTAGGGGGGTCACCCCTCCACTTT. Translation: CASSPLGGSPLHF.

This chain uses TRBV11-2 with TRBJ2-5; D gene uncertain. Germline loops: CDR1 SGHAT, CDR2 FQNNGV. The germline V and J ends were trimmed by 6 bases and 5 bases, with 10 bases remaining between them. This CDR3 contains 12 residues. The CDR3 DNA reads as TGTGCCAGCAGATTAACGAGCGAGACCCAGTACTTC. Protein product: CASRLTSETQYF.

The chain is built from TRBV7-2 and TRBJ2-5; the D gene is possibly TRBD2 (6 bases). The V end lost 3 bases, the J end lost 2 bases, and 10 bases lay between the germline ends. The CDR3 spans 14 residues. Germline values: CDR1 SGHTA, CDR2 FQGNSA. Here the CDR3 DNA reads TGTGCCAGCAGCTTGCTAGCGCTACAAGAGACCCAGTACTTC. This encodes CASSLLALQETQYF.

This sequence joins TRBV5-8 and TRBJ1-4; D might be TRBD1 (5 bases). V lost 4 bases and J 7 bases, leaving 14 bases between the germline ends. The germline gives CDR1 SGHTS, CDR2 YDEGEE. This CDR3 contains 14 residues. The CDR3 nucleotides read TGTGCCAGCAGCGGGGGACGCGGGTCTGAAAAACTGTTTTTT. Translating gives CASSGGRGSEKLFF.

A single count supports this clone. The chain is built from TRBV7-3 and TRBJ1-2; D gene ambiguous. Per the germline V gene, CDR1 is SGHTA and CDR2 is FQGTGA. Trimming left V 0 bases short and J 0 bases short, with 8 bases between. This CDR3 comprises 15 residues. This chain's CDR3 is CASSLTGEANYGYTF. The CDR3 DNA reads TGTGCCAGCAGCTTAACAGGCGAAGCTAACTATGGCTACACCTTC.

The chain joins TRBV30 to TRBJ2-3; D is possibly TRBD1 (5 bases). Between the trimmed V and J ends, which lost 2 bases and 3 bases, there was a span of 9 bases. Germline CDR1 GTSNPN, CDR2 SVGIG (reference sequence). The CDR3 runs to 13 residues. For the CDR3, the DNA is TGTGCCTGGAGTAATGCAGGGACAGATACGCAGTATTTT. This gives the protein CAWSNAGTDTQYF. Drawing the rest from reference TRBV30 and TRBJ2-3, the complete variable domain is SQTIHQWPATLVQPVGSPLSLECTVEGTSNPNLYWYRQAAGRGLQLLFYSVGIGQISSEVPQNLSASRPQDRQFILSSKKLLLSDSGFYLCAWSNAGTDTQYFGPGTRLTVL.

This clone showed up just a few times. This CDR3 is CASRDDRVYTF. The DNA of the CDR3 is TGTGCCAGCAGGGATGACAGGGTTTACACCTTC. J is TRBJ1-2 and V is TRBV2; 7 bases map to TRBD1. The CDR3 contains 11 residues. CDR1 and CDR2 (germline): SNHLY, FYNNEI. Unmatched junction bases numbered 6, after V lost 6 bases and J lost 11 bases.

The chain has TRBV6-5 and TRBJ2-3; maybe TRBD1 (6 bases). Germline CDR1 and CDR2: MNHEY and SVGAGI. The CDR3 extends over 15 amino acids. V shed 5 bases and J shed 0 bases, with 12 bases lying between them. Here the CDR3 reads CASSPRTVSTDTQYF. The DNA of the CDR3 is TGTGCCAGCAGTCCCCGGACAGTTAGCACAGATACGCAGTATTTT.

A note on this clone: This same CDR3 is encoded by further DNA sequences in the sample. The CDR3 region has the DNA TGTGCCAGCAGAGCCGGGACAGGGGGATACGAGCAGTACTTC. It is translated as CASRAGTGGYEQYF. The chain recombines TRBV6-5 with TRBJ2-7, with TRBD1 matching over 11 bases. The CDR3 totals 14 residues. Germline V gives CDR1 MNHEY, CDR2 SVGAGI. The J segment lost 4 bases and the V segment lost 6 bases, leaving 5 bases of the junction unmatched.

The chain recombines TRBV7-8 with TRBJ2-5; perhaps TRBD2 as D (6 bases). The CDR3 has 13 amino acids. The V end lost 3 bases, the J end lost 5 bases, and 10 bases lay between the germline ends. CDR1 is SGHVS, CDR2 FQNEAQ, per germline. CDR3 sequence: CASSFGTLETQYF. Here the CDR3 DNA reads TGTGCCAGCAGCTTTGGGACTTTGGAGACCCAGTACTTC.

CDR3 region: CASTKGGAGNTEAFF. The CDR3 bases are TGTGCCAGCACAAAAGGAGGGGCAGGGAACACTGAAGCTTTCTTT. The chain recombines TRBV28 with TRBJ1-1, with D perhaps matching TRBD1 (5 bases). V lost 7 bases, J lost 1 base, and 16 bases lay in between. The CDR3 spans 15 residues. Germline V lookup: CDR1 MDHEN, CDR2 SYDVKM.

The chain has TRBV14 and TRBJ2-7; a weak D match, TRBD1 (5 bases). This CDR3 region has 15 residues. Germline V gene data show CDR1 as SGHDN and CDR2 as FVKESK. V lost 2 bases, J lost 2 bases, and 13 bases lay in between. The CDR3, as DNA: TGTGCCAGCAGCCAAAAACAGGAATTCCCCTACGAGCAGTACTTC. Translating it yields CASSQKQEFPYEQYF.